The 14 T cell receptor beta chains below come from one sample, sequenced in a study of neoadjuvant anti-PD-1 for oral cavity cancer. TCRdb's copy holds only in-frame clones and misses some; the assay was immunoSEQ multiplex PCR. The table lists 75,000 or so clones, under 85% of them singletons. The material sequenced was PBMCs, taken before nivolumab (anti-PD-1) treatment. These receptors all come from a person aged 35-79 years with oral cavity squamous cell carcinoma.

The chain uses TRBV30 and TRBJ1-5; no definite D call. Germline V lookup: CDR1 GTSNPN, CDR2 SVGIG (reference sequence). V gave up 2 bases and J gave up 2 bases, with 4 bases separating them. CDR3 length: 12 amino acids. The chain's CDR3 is CAWSNGNQPQHF. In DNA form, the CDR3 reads TGTGCCTGGAGTAATGGCAATCAGCCCCAGCATTTT.

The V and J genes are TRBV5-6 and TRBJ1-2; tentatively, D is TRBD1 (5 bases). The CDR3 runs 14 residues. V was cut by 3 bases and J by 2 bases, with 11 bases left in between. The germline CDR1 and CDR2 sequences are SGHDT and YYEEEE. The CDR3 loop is CASSSAGGNYGYTF. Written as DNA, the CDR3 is TGTGCCAGCAGCTCAGCTGGGGGGAACTATGGCTACACCTTC.

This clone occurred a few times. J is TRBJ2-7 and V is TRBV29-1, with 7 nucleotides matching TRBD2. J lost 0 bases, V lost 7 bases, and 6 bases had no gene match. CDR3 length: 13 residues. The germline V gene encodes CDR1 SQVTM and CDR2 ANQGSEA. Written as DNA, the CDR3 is TGCAGCGCGGGAGGTAGCGGCTCCTACGAGCAGTACTTC. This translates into CSAGGSGSYEQYF.

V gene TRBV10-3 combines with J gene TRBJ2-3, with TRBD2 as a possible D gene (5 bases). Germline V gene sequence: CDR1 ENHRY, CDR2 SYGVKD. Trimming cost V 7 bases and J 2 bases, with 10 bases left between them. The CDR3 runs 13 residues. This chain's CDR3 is CAIKPADTDTQYF. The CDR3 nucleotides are TGTGCCATCAAACCAGCGGACACAGATACGCAGTATTTT.

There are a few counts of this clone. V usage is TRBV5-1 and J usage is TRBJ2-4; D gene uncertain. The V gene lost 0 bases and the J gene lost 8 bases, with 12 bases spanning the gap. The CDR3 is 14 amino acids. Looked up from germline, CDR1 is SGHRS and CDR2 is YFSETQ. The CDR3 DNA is TGCGCCAGCAGCTTGGAGGGTGGAACGCACATTCAGTACTTC. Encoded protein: CASSLEGGTHIQYF.

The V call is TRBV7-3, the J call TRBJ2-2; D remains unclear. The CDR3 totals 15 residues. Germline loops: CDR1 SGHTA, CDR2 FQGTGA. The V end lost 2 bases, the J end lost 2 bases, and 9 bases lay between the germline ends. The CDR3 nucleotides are TGTGCCAGCAGCTTAGTCCCAACCAACACCGGGGAGCTGTTTTTT. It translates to CASSLVPTNTGELFF.

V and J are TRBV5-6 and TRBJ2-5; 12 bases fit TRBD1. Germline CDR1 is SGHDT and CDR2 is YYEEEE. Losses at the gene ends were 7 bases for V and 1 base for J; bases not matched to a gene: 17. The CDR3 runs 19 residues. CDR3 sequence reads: CASASGTGGATWGQETQYF. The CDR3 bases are TGTGCCAGCGCTTCGGGGACAGGGGGCGCTACCTGGGGCCAAGAGACCCAGTACTTC. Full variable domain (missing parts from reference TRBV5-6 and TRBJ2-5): DAGVTQSPTHLIKTRGQQVTLRCSPKSGHDTVSWYQQALGQGPQFIFQYYEEEERQRGNFPDRFSGHQFPNYSSELNVNALLLGDSALYLCASASGTGGATWGQETQYFGPGTRLLVL.

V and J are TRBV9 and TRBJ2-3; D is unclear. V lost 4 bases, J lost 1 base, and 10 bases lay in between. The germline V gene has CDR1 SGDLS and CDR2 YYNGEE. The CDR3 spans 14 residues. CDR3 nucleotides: TGTGCCAGCAGCTCCTACCCCCGCACAGATACGCAGTATTTT. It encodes CASSSYPRTDTQYF.

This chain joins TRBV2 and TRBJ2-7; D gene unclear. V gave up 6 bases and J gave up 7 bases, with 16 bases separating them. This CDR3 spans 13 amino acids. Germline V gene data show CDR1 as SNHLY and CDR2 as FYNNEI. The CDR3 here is CASSSTTVGEQYF. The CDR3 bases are TGTGCCAGCAGCTCTACTACCGTAGGTGAGCAGTACTTC.

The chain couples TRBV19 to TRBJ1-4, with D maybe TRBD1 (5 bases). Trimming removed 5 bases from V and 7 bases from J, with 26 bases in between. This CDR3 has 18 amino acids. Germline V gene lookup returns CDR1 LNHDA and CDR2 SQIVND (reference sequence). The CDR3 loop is CASSRQEWVQGLGEKLFF. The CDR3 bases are TGTGCCAGTAGTCGGCAAGAGTGGGTTCAGGGTCTGGGTGAAAAACTGTTTTTT.

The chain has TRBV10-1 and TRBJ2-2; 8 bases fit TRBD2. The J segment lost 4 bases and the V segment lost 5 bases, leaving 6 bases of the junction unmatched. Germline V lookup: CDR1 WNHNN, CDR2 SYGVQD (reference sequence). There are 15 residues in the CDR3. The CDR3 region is CASSPQAGGTGELFF. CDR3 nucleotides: TGCGCCAGCAGTCCTCAGGCGGGAGGCACCGGGGAGCTGTTTTTT.

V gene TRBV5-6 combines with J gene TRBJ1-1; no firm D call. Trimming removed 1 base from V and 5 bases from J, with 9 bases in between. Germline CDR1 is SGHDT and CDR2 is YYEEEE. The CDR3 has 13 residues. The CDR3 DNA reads TGTGCCAGCAGCTTGCGAGGAGGGACTGAAGCTTTCTTT. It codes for CASSLRGGTEAFF.

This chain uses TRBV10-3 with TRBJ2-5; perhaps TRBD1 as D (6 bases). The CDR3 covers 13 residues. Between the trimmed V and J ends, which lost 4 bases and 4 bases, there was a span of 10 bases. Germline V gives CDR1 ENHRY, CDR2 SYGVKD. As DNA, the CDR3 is TGTGCCATCAGTGGGGCAGGGGCAGAGACCCAGTACTTC. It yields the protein CAISGAGAETQYF.

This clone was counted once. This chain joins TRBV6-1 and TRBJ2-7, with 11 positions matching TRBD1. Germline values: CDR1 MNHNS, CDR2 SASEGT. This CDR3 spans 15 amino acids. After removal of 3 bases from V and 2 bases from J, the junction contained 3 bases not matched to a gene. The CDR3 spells CASSDRDRGTYEQYF. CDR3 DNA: TGTGCCAGCAGTGACCGGGACAGGGGGACCTACGAGCAGTACTTC.